Following are 28 T cell receptor beta chains from one sample sequenced in a study of cytomegalovirus exposure and HLA in healthy donors. Vbeta (60) and Jbeta (13) primers were used in the PCR. Sequencing was performed with immunoSEQ multiplex PCR; in TCRdb, only in-frame clones are kept and a portion is missing. This sample yields 85,000 to 95,000 clones, of which approximately 63% are seen a single time; just under 6.5% belongs to the top ten. The sequenced sample consisted of PBMCs. Source of these receptors: a young woman in good health and CMV-seronegative.

The chain couples TRBV5-1 to TRBJ2-5; the match to TRBD2 covers 10 bases. TRBJ2-7 explains the end of the DNA better; the J call may be wrong. The CDR3 loop spans 16 amino acids. Germline values: CDR1 SGHRS, CDR2 YFSETQ. The CDR3 sequence is CASSLEAGGPHYEQYF. As DNA, the CDR3 is TGCGCCAGCAGCTTGGAAGCGGGAGGGCCCCACTACGAGCAGTACTTC.

This CDR3 reads CASSPGRANTGELFF. CDR3 coding DNA: TGTGCCAGCAGCCCGGGGAGGGCGAACACCGGGGAGCTGTTTTTT. The chain has TRBV5-4 and TRBJ2-2; TRBD2 aligns across 7 bases. This CDR3 has 15 residues. V gave up 4 bases and J gave up 0 bases; unmatched junction bases: 3. CDR1 and CDR2 (germline): SGHNT, YYREEE (reference sequence).

This chain links TRBV7-9 with TRBJ2-6; D might be TRBD1 (6 bases). The germline V gene has CDR1 SEHNR and CDR2 FQNEAQ (reference sequence). CDR3 length: 19 residues. The V and J ends lost 2 bases and 0 bases respectively, with 17 bases between them. The CDR3 nucleotides are TGTGCCAGCAGCTTACCCCAACAGGGTGCAAACTCTGGGGCCAACGTCCTGACTTTC. Protein: CASSLPQQGANSGANVLTF.

J is TRBJ2-5 and V is TRBV7-9, with TRBD2 matching 7 bases. CDR3 length: 17 amino acids. V shed 5 bases and J 5 bases; nucleotides not matched to a gene: 17. Looked up from germline, CDR1 is SEHNR and CDR2 is FQNEAQ (reference sequence). The CDR3 nucleotides are TGTGCCAGCAGCACCACCGGGGAGGGCGCGAGGGAGGAGACCCAGTACTTC. Its protein is CASSTTGEGAREETQYF.

V usage is TRBV5-4 and J usage is TRBJ1-2, with D tentatively TRBD1 (5 bases). Between the trimmed V and J ends, which lost 4 bases and 4 bases, there was a span of 14 bases. The V gene's germline CDR1 is SGHNT and CDR2 YYREEE (reference sequence). CDR3 length: 14 residues. As DNA, the CDR3 is TGTGCCAGCAGCACTGACCGACAGATCTATGGCTACACCTTC. The encoded protein is CASSTDRQIYGYTF.

This chain connects TRBV13 to TRBJ2-5, with 7 bases fitting TRBD2. The CDR3 runs 14 residues. Germline lookup yields CDR1 PRHDT and CDR2 FYEKMQ (reference sequence). V dropped 5 bases and J dropped 5; count of bases not matched to a gene: 8. This CDR3 reads CASSPWGGPETQYF. The DNA for the CDR3 is TGTGCCAGCAGCCCATGGGGGGGTCCTGAGACCCAGTACTTC.

This sequence joins TRBV2 and TRBJ1-1, with 8 bases matching TRBD1. V gave up 4 bases and J gave up 7 bases; unmatched junction bases: 14. The germline V gene has CDR1 SNHLY and CDR2 FYNNEI. CDR3 length: 16 amino acids. CDR3 sequence: CASSGPPPGGAGEAFF. The CDR3 DNA sequence: TGTGCCAGCAGTGGCCCACCTCCAGGGGGCGCAGGTGAAGCTTTCTTT.

This rearrangement joins TRBV7-8 to TRBJ2-1; 11 positions agree with TRBD2. The V and J ends lost 7 bases and 3 bases, in that order; junction bases with no gene match: 5. Germline assignment: CDR1 SGHVS and CDR2 FQNEAQ. The CDR3 sequence is 15 residues long. CDR3 protein: CASISTSGSYNEQFF. The CDR3 nucleotides read TGTGCCAGCATCTCAACTAGCGGGAGCTACAATGAGCAGTTCTTC.

The V call is TRBV10-2, the J call TRBJ1-1; 12 bases fit TRBD1. In germline, CDR1 is WSHSY, CDR2 SAAADI. The trim removed 6 bases at V and 0 bases at J, leaving 5 bases unmatched. CDR3 size: 16 residues. CDR3 in amino acids: CASRAGTGGMNTEAFF. CDR3 nucleotides: TGCGCCAGCAGAGCCGGGACAGGGGGCATGAACACTGAAGCTTTCTTT.

This clone was detected only once. The chain carries TRBV2 and TRBJ2-5; D may be TRBD2 (6 bases). The end of the DNA fits TRBJ2-7 better, so the J call may be wrong. The CDR3 has 14 residues. Germline V gene data show CDR1 as SNHLY and CDR2 as FYNNEI. Here the CDR3 DNA reads TGTGCCAGCAGTTCCAGGGACTGGGACTACGAGCAGTACTTC. This encodes CASSSRDWDYEQYF.

J is TRBJ1-2 and V is TRBV12-1; the table assigns TRBD1, which was not confirmed against the DNA. TRBV12-1 is assigned pseudogene status. The CDR3 consists of 14 residues. CDR3 region: CASSLGLQGRGYTF. CDR3 bases: TGTGCCAGCAGCTTGGGCTTACAGGGTCGGGGCTACACCTTC.

This sequence joins TRBV10-3 and TRBJ2-1; 7 positions agree with TRBD1. From germline, CDR1 is ENHRY and CDR2 SYGVKD. V lost 4 bases and J lost 5; bases outside the gene matches: 5. This CDR3 spans 14 amino acids. CDR3 sequence reads: CAISGGQTHNEQFF. The CDR3 DNA follows: TGTGCCATCAGTGGGGGACAGACACACAATGAGCAGTTCTTC.

The chain joins TRBV14 to TRBJ1-1; D call uncertain. The germline gives CDR1 SGHDN, CDR2 FVKESK. The CDR3 is 14 residues long. The V end was cut by 0 bases, the J end by 6 bases, with 11 bases between. The CDR3 DNA follows: TGTGCCAGCAGCCAAGACTACGGTTTGGCTGAAGCTTTCTTT. It specifies CASSQDYGLAEAFF.

Of note for this clone: The junction does not match germline at one end; this may be a read error. The chain couples TRBV6-6 to TRBJ2-7, with unresolved D. The CDR3 covers 13 residues. The germline gives CDR1 MNHNY, CDR2 SVGAGI (reference sequence). The CDR3 DNA reads TGTGCCAGCAGTAACTCCCTTCCCTACGAGCAGTACTTC. Translation: CASSNSLPYEQYF.

The V gene is TRBV5-1, the J gene TRBJ2-7, with a tentative D call TRBD2 (5 bases). Germline CDR1 reads SGHRS; CDR2 reads YFSETQ. CDR3 length equals 15 residues. The V gene lost 5 bases and the J gene lost 6 bases, with 21 bases spanning the gap. The CDR3 reads CASRPRSPDYGEQYF. Here the CDR3 DNA reads TGCGCCAGCAGACCCCGAAGTCCTGACTACGGCGAGCAGTACTTC.

This clone occurred a few times. The chain has TRBV6-1 and TRBJ2-7; 10 nucleotides line up with TRBD2. Germline V gene data show CDR1 as MNHNS and CDR2 as SASEGT. Unmatched junction bases numbered 9, after V lost 7 bases and J lost 3 bases. This CDR3 is built from 15 residues. CDR3 in amino acids: CASKAGGPFLYEQYF. For the CDR3, the DNA is TGTGCCAGCAAAGCGGGGGGGCCGTTTCTCTACGAGCAGTACTTC.

The rearrangement joins TRBV6-6 to TRBJ2-3; 9 nucleotides align to TRBD1. With V trimmed by 5 bases and J by 2 bases, 8 bases remained unmatched. Germline CDR1 and CDR2: MNHNY and SVGAGI (reference sequence). The CDR3 loop spans 16 amino acids. DNA of the CDR3: TGTGCCAGCAGTGGACAGGGGAGGTGGGTCACAGATACGCAGTATTTT. Translation: CASSGQGRWVTDTQYF.

J is TRBJ2-5 and V is TRBV7-3, with TRBD2 matching over 14 bases. The tail of the sequence fits TRBJ2-7 better, so the J call may be wrong. This CDR3 comprises 16 residues. The germline CDR1 and CDR2 sequences are SGHTA and FQGTGA. In DNA, the CDR3 is TGTGCCAGCAGCTTAGCGACTAGCGGGAGGGCCTCCGAGCAGTACTTC. This encodes CASSLATSGRASEQYF.

V and J are TRBV9 and TRBJ2-2, with 9 positions matching TRBD2. The junction had 6 bases not matched to a gene; V was cut back by 0 bases and J by 6 bases. Looked up from germline, CDR1 is SGDLS and CDR2 is YYNGEE. The length of the CDR3 is 16 residues. The DNA for the CDR3 is TGTGCCAGCAGCGTAGGTGGTAGCGGGAGCCCCGGGGAGCTGTTTTTT. It yields the protein CASSVGGSGSPGELFF.

V and J are TRBV19 and TRBJ1-5, with TRBD1 matching over 7 bases. V was clipped by 7 bases and J by 0 bases; unmatched bases: 3. Germline V lookup: CDR1 LNHDA, CDR2 SQIVND (reference sequence). The CDR3 contains 14 residues. The CDR3: CASTDRDSNQPQHF. The CDR3 region has the DNA TGTGCCAGTACAGACAGGGATAGCAATCAGCCCCAGCATTTT.

The chain couples TRBV5-8 to TRBJ1-2; 9 bases are a match to TRBD1. In germline, CDR1 is SGHTS, CDR2 YDEGEE. J lost 4 bases, V lost 1 base, and 2 bases had no gene match. This CDR3 spans 14 amino acids. In DNA form, the CDR3 reads TGTGCCAGCAGCTTGACAGGGGGCAGCTATGGCTACACCTTC. Its protein product is CASSLTGGSYGYTF.

The rearrangement links TRBV7-2 to TRBJ2-5; 10 nucleotides match TRBD1. This CDR3 region has 15 residues. Germline V CDR1 and CDR2: SGHTA, FQGNSA. J lost 5 bases, V lost 3 bases, and 6 bases had no gene match. In DNA, the CDR3 is TGTGCCAGCAGCTTCGTCGGACAGGGGGGTGAGACCCAGTACTTC. Residues: CASSFVGQGGETQYF.

With regard to this clone: Other nucleotide sequences in the sample specify the same CDR3. The chain joins TRBV9 to TRBJ1-6, with 7 bases matching TRBD1. Germline V gene sequence: CDR1 SGDLS, CDR2 YYNGEE. Unmatched junction bases numbered 10, after V lost 3 bases and J lost 1 base. The CDR3 sequence is 18 residues long. The CDR3 protein is CASSGRGQTPSYNSPLHF. CDR3 sequence (DNA): TGTGCCAGCAGCGGCCGGGGACAGACTCCATCCTATAATTCACCCCTCCACTTT.

V and J are TRBV5-1 and TRBJ2-7; no reliable D call. V lost 3 bases and J lost 0, with 7 bases in between. Looked up from germline, CDR1 is SGHRS and CDR2 is YFSETQ. This CDR3 is built from 13 residues. As DNA, the CDR3 is TGCGCCAGCAGCTCCGTTAGCTCCTACGAGCAGTACTTC. Protein: CASSSVSSYEQYF. The full variable domain, in which reference TRBV5-1 and TRBJ2-7 provide the parts outside the CDR3, is KAGVTQTPRYLIKTRGQQVTLSCSPISGHRSVSWYQQTPGQGLQFLFEYFSETQRNKGNFPGRFSGRQFSNSRSEMNVSTLELGDSALYLCASSSVSSYEQYFGPGTRLTVT.

V gene TRBV5-1 combines with J gene TRBJ1-1; 7 nucleotides align to TRBD1. The CDR3 runs 15 residues. The V segment lost 0 bases and the J segment 5 bases; nucleotides outside the gene matches: 7. Germline CDR1 and CDR2: SGHRS and YFSETQ. The CDR3 region is CASSLEGARSTEAFF. The CDR3 nucleotides read TGCGCCAGCAGCTTGGAGGGGGCCCGGTCGACTGAAGCTTTCTTT.

The chain uses TRBV28 and TRBJ2-1, with 7 bases aligning to TRBD2. The CDR3 consists of 14 residues. CDR1 and CDR2 (germline): MDHEN, SYDVKM. V lost 11 bases, J lost 0 bases, and 7 bases stayed unmatched. CDR3 nucleotides: TGTGCCTGTAGAGTAGCGGGCTCCTACAATGAGCAGTTCTTC. Amino acids: CACRVAGSYNEQFF.

The chain recombines TRBV28 with TRBJ2-7; the match to TRBD2 covers 8 bases. With 5 bases clipped from V and 4 bases from J, the junction kept 1 base outside the gene matches. The CDR3 covers 12 residues. Germline-derived CDR1 and CDR2 are MDHEN and SYDVKM. CDR3 nucleotide sequence: TGTGCCAGCAGTCGACTAGCGTACGAGCAGTACTTC. It encodes CASSRLAYEQYF.

The rearrangement links TRBV6-5 to TRBJ1-2; D is ambiguous. Germline values: CDR1 MNHEY, CDR2 SVGAGI. CDR3 length equals 15 residues. The V end lost 5 bases, the J end lost 0 bases, and 13 bases lay between the germline ends. This chain's CDR3 is CASSAGGTANYGYTF. The CDR3 DNA reads TGTGCCAGCAGTGCGGGTGGAACAGCTAACTATGGCTACACCTTC.